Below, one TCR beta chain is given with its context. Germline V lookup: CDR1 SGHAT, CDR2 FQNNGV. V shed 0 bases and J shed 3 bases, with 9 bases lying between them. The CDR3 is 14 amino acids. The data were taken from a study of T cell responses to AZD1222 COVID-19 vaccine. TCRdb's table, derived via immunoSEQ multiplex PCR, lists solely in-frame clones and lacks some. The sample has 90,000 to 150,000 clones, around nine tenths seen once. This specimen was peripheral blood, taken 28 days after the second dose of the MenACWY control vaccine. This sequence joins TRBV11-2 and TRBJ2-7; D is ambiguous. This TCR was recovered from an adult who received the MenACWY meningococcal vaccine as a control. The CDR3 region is CASSLEGTGYEQYF. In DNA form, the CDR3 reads TGTGCCAGCAGCTTAGAAGGCACGGGCTACGAGCAGTACTTC.